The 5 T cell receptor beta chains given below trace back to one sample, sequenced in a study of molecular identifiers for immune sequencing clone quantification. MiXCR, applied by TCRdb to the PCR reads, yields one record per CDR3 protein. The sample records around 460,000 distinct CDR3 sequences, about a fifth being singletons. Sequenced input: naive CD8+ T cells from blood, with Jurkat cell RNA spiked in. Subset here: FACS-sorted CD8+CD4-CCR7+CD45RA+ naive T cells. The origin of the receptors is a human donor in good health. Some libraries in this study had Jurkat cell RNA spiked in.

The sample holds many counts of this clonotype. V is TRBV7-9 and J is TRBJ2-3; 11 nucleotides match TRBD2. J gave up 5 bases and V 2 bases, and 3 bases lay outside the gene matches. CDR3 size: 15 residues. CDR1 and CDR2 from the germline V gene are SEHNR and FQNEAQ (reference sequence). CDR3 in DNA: TGTGCCAGCAGCTTACTACTAGCGGGAGAAGATACGCAGTATTTT. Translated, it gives CASSLLLAGEDTQYF.

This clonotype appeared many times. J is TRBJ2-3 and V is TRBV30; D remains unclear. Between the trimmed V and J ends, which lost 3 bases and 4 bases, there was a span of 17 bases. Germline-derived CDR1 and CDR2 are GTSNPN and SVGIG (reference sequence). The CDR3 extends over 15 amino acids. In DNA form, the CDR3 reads TGTGCCTGGAGCGCAGTGGTCACCAACGCAGATACGCAGTATTTT. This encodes CAWSAVVTNADTQYF.

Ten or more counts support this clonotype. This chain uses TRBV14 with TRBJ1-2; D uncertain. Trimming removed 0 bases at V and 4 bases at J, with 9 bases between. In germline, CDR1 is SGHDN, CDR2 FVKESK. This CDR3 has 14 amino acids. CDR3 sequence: CASSQEYGTYGYTF. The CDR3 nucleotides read TGTGCCAGCAGCCAAGAGTACGGAACCTATGGCTACACCTTC.

Written as DNA, the CDR3 is TGCGCCAGCCAGGACAGGGGCCTTCTCCGCACCGGGGAGCTGTTTTTT. This sequence encodes CASQDRGLLRTGELFF. V gene TRBV4-3 combines with J gene TRBJ2-2, with 9 positions matching TRBD1. From germline, CDR1 is LGHNA and CDR2 YSLEER. The V segment lost 8 bases and the J segment 4 bases; nucleotides outside the gene matches: 11. The CDR3 covers 16 residues.

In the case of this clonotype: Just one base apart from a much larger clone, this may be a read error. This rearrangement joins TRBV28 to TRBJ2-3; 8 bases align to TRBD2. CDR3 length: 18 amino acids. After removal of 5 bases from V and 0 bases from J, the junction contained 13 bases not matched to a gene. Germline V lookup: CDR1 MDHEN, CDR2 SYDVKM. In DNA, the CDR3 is TGTGCCAGCAGTCTTGAGGATAGCGGGATCTCTAGCACAGATACGCAGTATTTT. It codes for CASSLEDSGISSTDTQYF.